The entry below describes one T cell receptor beta chain. What it binds is not known. The trim removed 3 bases at V and 7 bases at J, leaving 8 bases unmatched. The CDR3 has 15 residues. Looked up from germline, CDR1 is LNHDA and CDR2 is SQIVND (reference sequence). The data belong to a study of persistence of HIV-infected CD4 T cells. This was the immunoSEQ version 4 assay in survey mode. Some clones are missing from TCRdb's copy, which holds only in-frame ones; the method was immunoSEQ multiplex PCR. The table includes 35,000 to 40,000 clones, 75% to 90% detected once. Findings and caveats of the study: Within sorted populations, more oligoclonal TCRs accompanied more oligoclonal proviruses.

Stimulation used approximately 10 ug/mL lysate from CMV-infected fibroblasts. Sorted nonresponding memory CD4+ T cells were CD40L-negative, CD69-negative, CD45RO-high. Donors had CD4+ T cell counts above 400 cells/uL and were CMV-seropositive. This clonotype originated in an adult man with HIV who was CMV-seropositive. Sequencing was performed on CD4+ T cells sorted from PBMCs after approximately 20-hour stimulation, taken from a patient who received antiretroviral therapy. The V gene is TRBV19, the J gene TRBJ2-2; 7 nucleotides align to TRBD1. CDR3 DNA: TGTGCCAGTAGTATGCTGTCAGGGGGTAACGGGGAGCTGTTTTTT. This translates into CASSMLSGGNGELFF.